A single sample is the source of the 15 T cell receptor beta chains below, sequenced in a study of low-dose radiotherapy and immunotherapy resistance in tumors. Both TCRalpha and TCRbeta chains were reverse transcribed with V-gene-specific primers. The authors ran roughly 20 PCR cycles to amplify TCRs with a constant-region primer and V-primer adapter. Using its own MiXCR run on the reads, TCRdb lists one record per CDR3 protein. The table has roughly 8,300 distinct CDR3 sequences, 61% seen once. Receptor source: a human donor with advanced metastatic prostate, ovarian, gallbladder or colorectal cancer (not recorded which). This table probably holds off-target reads from a library built for another chain.

The chain combines TRBV5-5 with TRBJ2-5, with 8 bases identical to TRBD1. Trimming removed 2 bases from V and 7 bases from J; junction bases left unmatched: 13. The V gene's germline CDR1 is SGHKS and CDR2 YYEKEE (reference sequence). CDR3 length: 16 amino acids. CDR3 region: CASSFPGTGPRGTQYF. The CDR3, as DNA: TGTGCCAGCAGCTTCCCCGGGACAGGCCCTAGGGGGACCCAGTACTTC. The whole variable domain, filled in from reference TRBV5-5 and TRBJ2-5, reads DAGVTQSPTHLIKTRGQQVTLRCSPISGHKSVSWYQQVLGQGPQFIFQYYEKEERGRGNFPDRFSARQFPNYSSELNVNALLLGDSALYLCASSFPGTGPRGTQYFGPGTRLLVL.

This sequence joins TRBV19 and TRBJ2-7, with a tentative D call TRBD2 (5 bases). Germline-derived CDR1 and CDR2 are LNHDA and SQIVND (reference sequence). This CDR3 has 15 residues. V lost 5 bases and J 0 bases, leaving 14 bases between the germline ends. CDR3 protein: CASSRPSGDSYEQYF. The CDR3 DNA reads TGTGCCAGTAGTCGACCCAGCGGAGACTCCTACGAGCAGTACTTC. The full variable domain, completed using reference TRBV19 and TRBJ2-7, is DGGITQSPKYLFRKEGQNVTLSCEQNLNHDAMYWYRQDPGQGLRLIYYSQIVNDFQKGDIAEGYSVSREKKESFPLTVTSAQKNPTAFYLCASSRPSGDSYEQYFGPGTRLTVT.

The CDR3 region has the DNA TGTGCCAGCAGTGGGGGGTTTGGCACTGAAGCTTTCTTT. This translates into CASSGGFGTEAFF. The gene calls are TRBV2 and TRBJ1-1, with D possibly being TRBD1 (5 bases). Trimming stripped 4 bases from V and 4 bases from J, with 10 bases between. Germline assignment: CDR1 SNHLY and CDR2 FYNNEI. The CDR3 is 13 residues long. Variable domain in full (rest from reference TRBV2 and TRBJ1-1): EPEVTQTPSHQVTQMGQEVILRCVPISNHLYFYWYRQILGQKVEFLVSFYNNEISEKSEIFDDQFSVERPDGSNFTLKIRSTKLEDSAMYFCASSGGFGTEAFFGQGTRLTVV.

The gene calls are TRBV7-9 and TRBJ1-2; the D is unclear. V shed 6 bases and J shed 8 bases, with 22 bases lying between them. There are 15 residues in the CDR3. Germline assignment: CDR1 SEHNR and CDR2 FQNEAQ (reference sequence). CDR3 in DNA: TGTGCCAGCAGTCCACCCCTCGGGATTAGAGACGGCTACACCTTC. It specifies CASSPPLGIRDGYTF.

The chain links TRBV12-3 or TRBV12-4 to TRBJ2-5, with D possibly matching TRBD1 (5 bases). The V end was cut by 6 bases, the J end by 0 bases, with 11 bases between. The CDR3 sequence is 14 residues long. This CDR3 reads CASSKTVNQETQYF. Written as DNA, the CDR3 is TGTGCCAGCAGCAAGACAGTGAACCAAGAGACCCAGTACTTC.

The chain joins TRBV11-2 to TRBJ2-7; D not resolved. The CDR3 is 17 residues long. Germline values: CDR1 SGHAT, CDR2 FQNNGV. V lost 5 bases to trimming and J lost 0 bases, with 20 bases between them. This CDR3 reads CASSHFQASLLSYEQYF. The CDR3 DNA reads as TGTGCCAGCAGCCATTTTCAAGCGTCATTGCTCTCCTACGAGCAGTACTTC.

The chain is built from TRBV29-1 and TRBJ2-1, with D perhaps assigned TRBD1 or TRBD2 (6 bases each). The CDR3 is 15 residues long. CDR1 and CDR2 from the germline V gene are SQVTM and ANQGSEA. V lost 4 bases, J lost 7 bases, and 20 bases lay in between. The CDR3 DNA sequence: TGCAGCGTTGCGGGGGCCAGCGGAAACTCTAATGAGCAGTTCTTC. It translates to CSVAGASGNSNEQFF.

This chain connects TRBV28 to TRBJ2-5; TRBD1 aligns across 11 bases. Germline V gives CDR1 MDHEN, CDR2 SYDVKM. The CDR3 totals 15 residues. V was pared by 3 bases and J by 5 bases, with 5 bases of the junction left unmatched. CDR3 coding DNA: TGTGCCAGCAGTTTGCCGGGACAGGGGGACGAGACCCAGTACTTC. Protein product: CASSLPGQGDETQYF. The full variable domain, its missing parts supplied by reference TRBV28 and TRBJ2-5, is DVKVTQSSRYLVKRTGEKVFLECVQDMDHENMFWYRQDPGLGLRLIYFSYDVKMKEKGDIPEGYSVSREKKERFSLILESASTNQTSMYLCASSLPGQGDETQYFGPGTRLLVL.

This clonotype was seen only once. The CDR3 loop is CASSLLNQPQHF. DNA of the CDR3: TGTGCCAGCAGTTTATTGAATCAGCCCCAGCATTTT. The chain carries TRBV12-3 or TRBV12-4 and TRBJ1-5; D is undetermined. Trimming removed 2 bases from V and 4 bases from J, with 3 bases in between. This CDR3 is built from 12 residues.

This clonotype has more than one count but fewer than ten. CDR3 nucleotide sequence: TGTGCCAGCAGTGAAACCCAGGATCTGGGGGAGGCTTTCTTT. It yields the protein CASSETQDLGEAFF. The gene calls are TRBV2 and TRBJ1-1; perhaps TRBD1 as D (5 bases). CDR3 length: 14 residues. V was trimmed by 2 bases and J by 11 bases, leaving 18 bases between them. Per germline, CDR1 SNHLY and CDR2 FYNNEI.

The V call is TRBV29-1, the J call TRBJ1-1; perhaps TRBD1 as D (6 bases). V was cut by 4 bases and J by 11 bases, with 14 bases left in between. The CDR3 runs to 11 residues. Germline CDR1 reads SQVTM; CDR2 reads ANQGSEA. The DNA of the CDR3 is TGCAGCGTTGTAAAGGGGGGGGTCGCTTTCTTT. Encoded protein: CSVVKGGVAFF.

The gene calls are TRBV11-2 and TRBJ2-7; 8 nucleotides agree with TRBD2. In germline, CDR1 is SGHAT, CDR2 FQNNGV. Trimming at V came to 1 base and at J to 2 bases, leaving 4 bases not matched to a gene. The CDR3 is 15 amino acids. The CDR3 region is CASSLGSGNTYEQYF. In DNA, the CDR3 is TGTGCCAGCAGCTTAGGTAGCGGGAATACCTACGAGCAGTACTTC.

V gene TRBV6-2 or TRBV6-3 combines with J gene TRBJ2-5, with TRBD2 identical over 8 bases. Losses at the gene ends were 8 bases for V and 5 bases for J; bases not matched to a gene: 13. The CDR3 runs 15 residues. From germline, CDR1 is MNHEY and CDR2 SVGEGT. The CDR3 loop is CASHPSPGTRETQYF. DNA of the CDR3: TGTGCCAGCCACCCGAGCCCAGGGACTAGGGAGACCCAGTACTTC.

The gene calls are TRBV9 and TRBJ2-3; 11 nucleotides match TRBD2. CDR3 length equals 16 residues. Germline-derived CDR1 and CDR2 are SGDLS and YYNGEE. The J segment lost 4 bases and the V segment lost 2 bases, leaving 6 bases of the junction unmatched. The DNA of the CDR3 is TGTGCCAGCAGCGTCCTTAGCGGGGGGGTATCAGATACGCAGTATTTT. It yields the protein CASSVLSGGVSDTQYF.

The chain links TRBV20-1 to TRBJ2-4, with TRBD1 identical over 9 bases. The germline V gene encodes CDR1 DFQATT and CDR2 SNEGSKA (reference sequence). This CDR3 region has 17 residues. V shed 2 bases and J 2 bases; nucleotides not matched to a gene: 10. In nucleotides, the CDR3 is TGCAGTGCTAGACCGACCCCGGGACAGGGTACCAAAAACATTCAGTACTTC. Its protein product is CSARPTPGQGTKNIQYF.